This TCR beta chain is from a study of blood T cell repertoires in COVID-19 (dated by TCRdb to 2018 to 2021). Study-level background: Samples from collaborators originated in the United States, Italy and Spain and spanned both the acute and convalescent phases of COVID-19. The material from the prospective study consisted of cDNA or gDNA derived from T cells, B-cell-depleted T cells, or PBMCs. Subjects who had been exposed to COVID-19, were actively infected with it, or had recovered from it provided the deeply sampled blood TCRbeta repertoires that made up the dataset. The repertoires were released in a freely available public database meant as a resource for research on the immune response to SARS-CoV-2. Samples were obtained from the ongoing ImmuneRACE study (first 160 participants) and from 1,254 subjects provided by 6 global collaborators. The sample metadata nearly always contained a de-identified subject ID, COVID-19 status, age in years and sex. Where HLA class I and class II types were available, the types were taken from metadata supplied by the sample provider, not from assay-based typing. Study-level results and caveats: The amount of clinical and demographic metadata varied by source and participant and was provided uncurated.

Note on this clone: Which antigen it targets is not known. Base qualities are not at hand, and no much larger clone is one base apart.

A second Seattle source provided samples from volunteer blood donors who had recovered from COVID-19. Collaborating institutions collected whole blood in K2EDTA tubes following their own protocols. For TCRbeta analysis, collaborators shipped samples as frozen whole blood, isolated PBMCs, or DNA extracted from either of those sample types. Here V drops 3 bases and J drops 3 bases, and the junction holds 5 bases not matched to any gene. According to the germline V gene, CDR1 reads MNHNS and CDR2 reads SASEGT. There are 15 amino acids in the CDR3, from cysteine to phenylalanine inclusive. The only DNA kept is the CDR3, 45 bases in frame from the first base. The immunoSEQ Assay, a bias-controlled multiplex PCR, was used to amplify TCRbeta CDR3 regions from genomic DNA. The authors processed their data as follows. Nucleated cell counts per sample were estimated from amplification of reference gene primers within the assay. To quantify the absolute abundance of each unique TCRbeta CDR3 rearrangement, sequence reads were collapsed and filtered. Productive Simpson clonality was computed per sample as the square root of Simpson's diversity index over productive rearrangements. Entries here come from immuneACCESS through TCRdb and include only in-frame sequences with V and J called. Some clones fail to appear in such tables; in the studies checked, an unresolved V gene covers under half of the shortfall, and the cause of the remainder is unknown. V and J calls and clone size are those listed in that table; D and trimming were worked out from the DNA. In all, the sample holds more than 200,000 clones, and 84% of those were seen once. The biggest ten clones account for around 1.5% of the sample.

The sequence came from a woman aged 40 to 50 who had recovered from COVID-19. The V gene is TRBV6-1 and the J gene is TRBJ1-5, and TRBD1 matches 7 of the central bases. The source material was peripheral blood. In nucleotides, the sequence is TGTGCCAGCAGTGACCTACAGGGGAACAATCAGCCCCAGCATTTT. It codes for CASSDLQGNNQPQHF.